The T cell receptor beta chain under discussion was sequenced for a study of blood T cell repertoires in COVID-19. Germline V gene data show CDR1 as WNHNN and CDR2 as SYGVQD (reference sequence). V gave up 2 bases and J gave up 3 bases, with 11 bases separating them. The CDR3 has 15 amino acids. Sequencing used immunoSEQ multiplex PCR; TCRdb keeps in-frame clones, though not all of them. The sample consists of some 300,000 clones, 65% to 90% of them appearing once. This clone was seen ten or more times. Sequenced: PBMCs or T cells enriched from blood (not recorded which). The source of this sequence is a man between 25 and 39 years old who had recovered from COVID-19. The chain employs TRBV10-1 and TRBJ2-1, with a tentative D call TRBD2 (6 bases). CDR3 DNA: TGCGCCAGCAGTGAGAGGCGGGACTTCTACAATGAGCAGTTCTTC. It translates to CASSERRDFYNEQFF.